These 27 T cell receptor beta chains share one sample of origin, sequenced in a study of CD8 T cells in Susac syndrome. Random hexamers were used to reverse transcribe an amount of about 0.45 to 1 ug RNA. TCRdb reanalysed the immunoSEQ multiplex PCR reads using MiXCR and keeps one entry per CDR3 protein. The sample contains about 250,000 distinct CDR3 sequences, 85% to 95% of which appear only once. The sample was CD4+ T cells from PBMCs. The origin of the receptors is a human donor with multiple sclerosis.

This clonotype has more than one count but fewer than ten. The genes are TRBV20-1 and TRBJ1-2; D is ambiguous. The V gene lost 6 bases and the J gene lost 1 base, with 12 bases spanning the gap. Germline V lookup: CDR1 DFQATT, CDR2 SNEGSKA (reference sequence). This CDR3 comprises 13 residues. CDR3 loop: CSASLGVNYGYTF. DNA for the CDR3: TGCAGTGCCAGCCTCGGGGTTAACTATGGCTACACCTTC.

The rearrangement uses TRBV30 and TRBJ1-1, with D tentatively TRBD1 (6 bases). The CDR3 loop spans 14 amino acids. From germline, CDR1 is GTSNPN and CDR2 SVGIG (reference sequence). Trimming cost V 1 base and J 0 bases, with 9 bases left between them. CDR3 DNA: TGTGCCTGGAGTGCGGACAGTTTGAACACTGAAGCTTTCTTT. Translation: CAWSADSLNTEAFF.

The chain links TRBV6-2 or TRBV6-3 to TRBJ2-7; the match to TRBD2 covers 10 bases. CDR3 size: 14 residues. The germline CDR1 and CDR2 sequences are MNHEY and SVGEGT. With 6 bases clipped from V and 0 bases from J, the junction kept 2 bases outside the gene matches. In nucleotides, the CDR3 is TGTGCCAGCAGGCCTAGCGGGAGCTCCTACGAGCAGTACTTC. Protein: CASRPSGSSYEQYF.

V and J are TRBV11-2 and TRBJ2-5; 9 bases match TRBD2. The CDR3 has 16 amino acids. J was trimmed by 5 bases and V by 5 bases; bases with no gene match: 12. In germline, CDR1 is SGHAT, CDR2 FQNNGV. The DNA of the CDR3 is TGTGCCAGCAGCCAAAGTGGCGGGGGGGCCTGGGAGACCCAGTACTTC. It encodes CASSQSGGGAWETQYF.

The genes are TRBV7-2 and TRBJ1-2; D is uncertain. V lost 1 base, J lost 5 bases, and 8 bases lay in between. The CDR3 has 13 amino acids. CDR1 and CDR2 from the germline V gene are SGHTA and FQGNSA. The CDR3 sequence: CASSLDSIYGYTF. The CDR3 nucleotides read TGTGCCAGCAGCTTAGACAGTATTTATGGCTACACCTTC. The full variable domain, in which reference TRBV7-2 and TRBJ1-2 provide the parts outside the CDR3, is GAGVSQSPSNKVTEKGKDVELRCDPISGHTALYWYRQSLGQGLEFLIYFQGNSAPDKSGLPSDRFSAERTGGSVSTLTIQRTQQEDSAVYLCASSLDSIYGYTFGSGTRLTVV.

The chain carries TRBV7-8 and TRBJ2-6; unclear D gene. From germline, CDR1 is SGHVS and CDR2 FQNEAQ. Trimming stripped 5 bases from V and 0 bases from J, with 8 bases between. The CDR3 consists of 15 residues. CDR3 in amino acids: CASSPRFSGANVLTF. The DNA for the CDR3 is TGTGCCAGCAGCCCCCGCTTCTCTGGGGCCAACGTCCTGACTTTC.

The chain joins TRBV10-3 to TRBJ2-1, with 8 bases identical to TRBD2. J gave up 2 bases and V 2 bases, and 2 bases lay outside the gene matches. This CDR3 is built from 15 residues. Germline lookup yields CDR1 ENHRY and CDR2 SYGVKD. This chain's CDR3 is CAISEPGGAYNEQFF. The DNA of the CDR3 is TGTGCCATCAGTGAGCCGGGGGGGGCCTACAATGAGCAGTTCTTC.

The chain uses TRBV20-1 and TRBJ1-1; TRBD1 agrees at 7 bases. This CDR3 comprises 16 residues. V lost 1 base, J lost 0 bases, and 8 bases stayed unmatched. Germline V lookup: CDR1 DFQATT, CDR2 SNEGSKA (reference sequence). The CDR3 DNA reads TGCAGTGCTAGAGGTCCCCGGACAGGAATGAACACTGAAGCTTTCTTT. Protein product: CSARGPRTGMNTEAFF.

The J gene is TRBJ1-1, the V gene TRBV18; D ambiguous. CDR3 size: 13 residues. Germline V lookup: CDR1 KGHSH, CDR2 LQKENI. The ends were cut back, 1 base at V and 1 base at J, with 4 bases in the middle. The CDR3 DNA follows: TGTGCCAGCTCACCACAGGCGAACACTGAAGCTTTCTTT. The encoded protein is CASSPQANTEAFF.

For the CDR3, the DNA is TGCAGCGTTGTGACTAGCGGCACAGATACGCAGTATTTT. This gives the protein CSVVTSGTDTQYF. The chain links TRBV29-1 to TRBJ2-3, with 8 bases fitting TRBD2. Germline V gene sequence: CDR1 SQVTM, CDR2 ANQGSEA. V lost 4 bases, J lost 1 base, and 1 base stayed unmatched. The CDR3 is 13 amino acids.

The sample holds a few counts of this clonotype. The chain employs TRBV15 and TRBJ2-7, with TRBD1 matching 9 bases. Germline CDR1 and CDR2: LNHNV and YYDKDF (reference sequence). V trimming: 9 bases; J trimming: 3 bases; junction bases outside the gene matches: 12. The CDR3 contains 15 residues. CDR3 in DNA: TGTGCCACTAGCCGACTGGGACAGGGTCTCTACGAGCAGTACTTC. This gives the protein CATSRLGQGLYEQYF. The complete variable domain, with remaining parts taken from reference TRBV15 and TRBJ2-7, reads DAMVIQNPRYQVTQFGKPVTLSCSQTLNHNVMYWYQQKSSQAPKLLFHYYDKDFNNEADTPDNFQSRRPNTSFCFLDIRSPGLGDTAMYLCATSRLGQGLYEQYFGPGTRLTVT.

V usage is TRBV15 and J usage is TRBJ2-6; D is uncertain. The CDR3 sequence is 17 residues long. Germline V gene sequence: CDR1 LNHNV, CDR2 YYDKDF (reference sequence). V lost 0 bases and J 4 bases, leaving 13 bases between the germline ends. CDR3 coding DNA: TGTGCCACCAGCAGAGATGTCCTCGGCTCAGGGGCCAACGTCCTGACTTTC. It codes for CATSRDVLGSGANVLTF.

This clonotype was observed a handful of times. The chain is built from TRBV7-9 and TRBJ1-2; D remains unclear. From germline, CDR1 is SEHNR and CDR2 FQNEAQ (reference sequence). The CDR3 runs 14 residues. V dropped 0 bases and J dropped 3 bases, with 8 bases sitting between them. The DNA of the CDR3 is TGTGCCAGCAGCTTAGCAGGGAGCTACTATGGCTACACCTTC. It translates to CASSLAGSYYGYTF.

V usage is TRBV5-1 and J usage is TRBJ1-1; 7 bases agree with TRBD1. Trimming cost V 5 bases and J 6 bases; bases outside gene matches: 7. Germline CDR1 SGHRS, CDR2 YFSETQ. This CDR3 spans 13 amino acids. The CDR3 region is CASSPQGFSEAFF. The CDR3 coding sequence is TGCGCCAGCAGTCCACAGGGGTTTTCTGAAGCTTTCTTT.

The V gene is TRBV29-1, the J gene TRBJ2-1; 7 positions agree with TRBD2. V dropped 3 bases and J dropped 1; count of bases not matched to a gene: 3. Per germline, CDR1 SQVTM and CDR2 ANQGSEA. CDR3 length equals 14 residues. The CDR3 spells CSVEAGASYNEQFF. The CDR3 nucleotides read TGCAGCGTTGAGGCGGGAGCATCCTACAATGAGCAGTTCTTC.

The CDR3, as DNA: TGTGCCAGCACCTCCCCCGGGGGGGTAGATACGCAGTATTTT. Translated, it gives CASTSPGGVDTQYF. The chain combines TRBV28 with TRBJ2-3; 8 positions agree with TRBD2. Trimming cost V 7 bases and J 5 bases; bases outside gene matches: 8. CDR3 length: 14 residues. Germline CDR1 reads MDHEN; CDR2 reads SYDVKM.

The chain has TRBV12-3 or TRBV12-4 and TRBJ1-2; 7 bases fit TRBD1. V lost 4 bases and J lost 5; bases outside the gene matches: 4. The CDR3 runs 13 residues. This chain's CDR3 is CASSSDREYGYTF. Written as DNA, the CDR3 is TGTGCCAGCAGTTCAGACAGGGAATATGGCTACACCTTC.

The rearrangement joins TRBV5-1 to TRBJ1-2, with D tentatively TRBD1 (5 bases). This CDR3 region has 13 residues. Germline V gives CDR1 SGHRS, CDR2 YFSETQ. V was clipped by 5 bases and J by 1 base, with 9 bases between them. CDR3 protein: CASRHDSNYGYTF. The CDR3 DNA reads as TGCGCCAGCAGACACGACAGTAACTATGGCTACACCTTC.

J is TRBJ2-7 and V is TRBV10-3, with D tentatively TRBD2 (6 bases). Trimming took 7 bases from V and 1 from J, leaving 11 bases between them. There are 13 residues in the CDR3. Germline V gene sequence: CDR1 ENHRY, CDR2 SYGVKD. The CDR3: CAIKTGRSYEQYF. CDR3 bases: TGTGCCATCAAAACGGGGAGGTCCTACGAGCAGTACTTC.

The chain carries TRBV28 and TRBJ1-1; unclear D gene. Per the germline V gene, CDR1 is MDHEN and CDR2 is SYDVKM. The ends were cut back, 3 bases at V and 4 bases at J, with 9 bases in the middle. The CDR3 has 13 residues. The CDR3 region has the DNA TGTGCCAGCAGTTTTGGGTGGGTCACTGAAGCTTTCTTT. Protein sequence: CASSFGWVTEAFF.

V gene TRBV5-1 combines with J gene TRBJ2-2; 7 bases agree with TRBD2. The V gene end was trimmed by 5 bases and the J gene end by 6 bases; junction bases not matched to a gene: 7. The germline gives CDR1 SGHRS, CDR2 YFSETQ. The CDR3 is made up of 14 amino acids. The chain's CDR3 is CASRPLGRAGELFF. The CDR3 bases are TGCGCCAGCAGACCCTTAGGGAGGGCCGGGGAGCTGTTTTTT.

V gene TRBV3-1 combines with J gene TRBJ2-4, with D perhaps matching TRBD2 (6 bases). Germline CDR1 reads LGHDT; CDR2 reads YNNKEL (reference sequence). The CDR3 is 14 amino acids. With 5 bases removed from V and 0 bases from J, the gap between germline ends came to 8 bases. The CDR3 DNA is TGTGCCAGCAGCGCGGGACTAGCCAAAAACATTCAGTACTTC. Translated, it gives CASSAGLAKNIQYF.

The count of this clonotype is one. The CDR3 loop reads CASSSAAGDTIYF. CDR3 bases: TGTGCCAGCAGCTCCGCGGCGGGGGACACCATATATTTT. The gene calls are TRBV7-3 and TRBJ1-3, with D maybe TRBD1 (5 bases). Germline CDR1 and CDR2: SGHTA and FQGTGA. This CDR3 is built from 13 residues. Trimming took off 4 bases at V and 8 bases at J, with 12 bases between the two ends.

The chain carries TRBV10-2 and TRBJ1-1; D not certain. The CDR3 consists of 13 residues. V was cut by 2 bases and J by 1 base, with 5 bases left in between. Germline values: CDR1 WSHSY, CDR2 SAAADI. Here the CDR3 reads CASSEARNTEAFF. In nucleotides, the CDR3 is TGCGCCAGCAGTGAGGCAAGGAACACTGAAGCTTTCTTT.

This clonotype was recorded once. This chain's CDR3 is CSARRDGNQPQHF. The CDR3 nucleotides read TGCAGTGCTCGCCGGGACGGGAATCAGCCCCAGCATTTT. The chain uses TRBV20-1 and TRBJ1-5; maybe TRBD1 (5 bases). Per germline, CDR1 DFQATT and CDR2 SNEGSKA (reference sequence). The CDR3 runs to 13 residues. Trimming cost V 5 bases and J 4 bases, with 12 bases left between them.

This chain uses TRBV15 with TRBJ2-7; 10 nucleotides agree with TRBD1. The CDR3 contains 14 residues. Trimming removed 3 bases from V and 3 bases from J; junction bases left unmatched: 2. From germline, CDR1 is LNHNV and CDR2 YYDKDF (reference sequence). Here the CDR3 DNA reads TGTGCCACCAGCAGTTGGACAGGGGGCTACGAGCAGTACTTC. It is translated as CATSSWTGGYEQYF.

This chain links TRBV5-1 with TRBJ1-1; the D gene is possibly TRBD1 (6 bases). Germline assignment: CDR1 SGHRS and CDR2 YFSETQ. The CDR3 length is 14 residues. V was shortened by 4 bases and J by 0 bases, with 10 bases between the two germline ends. This CDR3 is CASSGGQMNTEAFF. The CDR3 DNA is TGCGCCAGCAGCGGCGGACAGATGAACACTGAAGCTTTCTTT.